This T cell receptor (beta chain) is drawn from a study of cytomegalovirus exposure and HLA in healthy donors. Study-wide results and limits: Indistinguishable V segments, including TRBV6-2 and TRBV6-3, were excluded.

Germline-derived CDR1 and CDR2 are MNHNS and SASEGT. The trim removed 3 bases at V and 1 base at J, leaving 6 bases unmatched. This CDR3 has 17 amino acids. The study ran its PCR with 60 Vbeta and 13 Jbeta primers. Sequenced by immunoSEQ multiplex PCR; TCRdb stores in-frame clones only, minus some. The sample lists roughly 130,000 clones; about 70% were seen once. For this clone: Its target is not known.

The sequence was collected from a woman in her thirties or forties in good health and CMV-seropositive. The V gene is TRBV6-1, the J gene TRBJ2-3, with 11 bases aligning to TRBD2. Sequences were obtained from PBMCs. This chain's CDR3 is CASSDLSGGAGTDTQYF. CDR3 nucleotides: TGTGCCAGCAGTGACCTTAGCGGGGGGGCCGGCACAGATACGCAGTATTTT.